The 5 T cell receptor beta chains given below trace back to one sample, sequenced in a study of control samples from healthy donors and cancer patients. Method: immunoSEQ multiplex PCR; TCRdb's copy keeps in-frame clones and lacks some. Of 57,000 or so clones in the sample, 90% are singletons; the top ten hold roughly 5.6%. Sequencing was carried out using PBMCs. These receptor sequences come from a man in his sixties with colorectal cancer.

This clone was detected a few times. The chain uses TRBV4-2 and TRBJ2-3, with a weak D call TRBD2 (6 bases). Germline CDR1 and CDR2: LGHNA and YNFKEQ. The CDR3 covers 16 residues. V was trimmed by 1 base and J by 5 bases, leaving 16 bases between them. The CDR3 nucleotides read TGTGCCAGCAGCCAAGCGCTAGGAGGGTTAAGAGATACGCAGTATTTT. Its protein is CASSQALGGLRDTQYF.

The chain is built from TRBV28 and TRBJ2-5, with D possibly TRBD2 on 6 matching bases. V was trimmed by 7 bases and J by 9 bases, leaving 15 bases between them. CDR1 is MDHEN and CDR2 is SYDVKM in the germline V gene. The CDR3 runs to 12 residues. The CDR3 DNA sequence: TGTGCCAGCACCTGGGGGGATAGGCCCCAGTACTTC. Its translation: CASTWGDRPQYF.

The chain combines TRBV7-9 with TRBJ1-3; no reliable D call. Germline CDR1 SEHNR, CDR2 FQNEAQ (reference sequence). This CDR3 comprises 14 residues. V lost 4 bases and J 0 bases, leaving 7 bases between the germline ends. CDR3 loop: CASSSYDSGNTIYF. CDR3 in DNA: TGTGCCAGCAGCTCCTACGACTCTGGAAACACCATATATTTT.

V and J are TRBV29-1 and TRBJ2-1, with a weak D call TRBD1 (6 bases). Trimming left V 1 base short and J 3 bases short, with 13 bases between. CDR1 SQVTM and CDR2 ANQGSEA come from the germline V gene. The length of the CDR3 is 15 residues. CDR3: CSVEGYRENYNEQFF. The CDR3 DNA follows: TGCAGCGTTGAAGGATACAGGGAGAACTACAATGAGCAGTTCTTC.

V and J are TRBV6-2 or TRBV6-3 and TRBJ1-2; no definite D call. The germline V gene has CDR1 MNHEY and CDR2 SVGEGT. With 0 bases removed from V and 5 bases from J, the gap between germline ends came to 7 bases. CDR3 size: 13 residues. CDR3 region: CASSYSREYGYTF. The DNA of the CDR3 is TGTGCCAGCAGTTACTCGAGGGAGTATGGCTACACCTTC.